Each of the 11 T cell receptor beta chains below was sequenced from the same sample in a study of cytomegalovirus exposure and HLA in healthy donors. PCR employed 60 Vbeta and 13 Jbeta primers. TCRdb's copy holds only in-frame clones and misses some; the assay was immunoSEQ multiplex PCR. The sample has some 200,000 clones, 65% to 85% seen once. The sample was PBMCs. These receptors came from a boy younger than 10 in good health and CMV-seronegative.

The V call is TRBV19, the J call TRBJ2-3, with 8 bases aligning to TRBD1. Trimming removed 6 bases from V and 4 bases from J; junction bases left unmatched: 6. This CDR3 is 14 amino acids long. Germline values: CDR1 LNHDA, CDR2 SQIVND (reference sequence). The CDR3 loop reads CASSSGGRADTQYF. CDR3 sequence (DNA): TGTGCCAGTAGCTCAGGGGGCCGGGCAGATACGCAGTATTTT.

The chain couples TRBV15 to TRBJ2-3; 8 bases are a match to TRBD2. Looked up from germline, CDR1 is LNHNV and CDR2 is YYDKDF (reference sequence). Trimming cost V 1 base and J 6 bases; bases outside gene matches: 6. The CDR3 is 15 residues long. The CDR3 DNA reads TGTGCCACCAGCAGAGGCCGCCGGACTAGCGATACGCAGTATTTT. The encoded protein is CATSRGRRTSDTQYF.

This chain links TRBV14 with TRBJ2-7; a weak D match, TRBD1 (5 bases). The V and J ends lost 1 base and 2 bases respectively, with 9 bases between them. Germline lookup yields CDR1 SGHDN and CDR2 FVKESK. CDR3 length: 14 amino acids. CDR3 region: CASSQGGGAYEQYF. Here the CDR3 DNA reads TGTGCCAGCAGCCAAGGGGGCGGCGCCTACGAGCAGTACTTC. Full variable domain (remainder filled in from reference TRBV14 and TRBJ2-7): EAGVTQFPSHSVIEKGQTVTLRCDPISGHDNLYWYRRVMGKEIKFLLHFVKESKQDESGMPNNRFLAERTGGTYSTLKVQPAELEDSGVYFCASSQGGGAYEQYFGPGTRLTVT.

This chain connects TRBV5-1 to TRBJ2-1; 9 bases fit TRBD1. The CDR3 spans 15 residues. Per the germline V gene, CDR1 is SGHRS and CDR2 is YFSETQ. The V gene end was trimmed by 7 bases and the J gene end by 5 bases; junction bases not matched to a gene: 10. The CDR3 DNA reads TGCGCCAGCCTTCGTGGACAGGGGACTCACAATGAGCAGTTCTTC. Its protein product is CASLRGQGTHNEQFF.

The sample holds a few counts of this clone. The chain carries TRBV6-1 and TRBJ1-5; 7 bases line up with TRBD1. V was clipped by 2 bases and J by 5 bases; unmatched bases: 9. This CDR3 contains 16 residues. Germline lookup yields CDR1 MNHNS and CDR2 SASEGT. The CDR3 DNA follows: TGTGCCAGCAGTGAAATGAACAGGGGAGGAGATCAGCCCCAGCATTTT. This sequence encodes CASSEMNRGGDQPQHF.

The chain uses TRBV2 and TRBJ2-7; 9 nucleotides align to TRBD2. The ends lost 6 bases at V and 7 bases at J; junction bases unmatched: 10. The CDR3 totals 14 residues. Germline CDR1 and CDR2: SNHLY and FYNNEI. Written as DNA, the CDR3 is TGTGCCAGCAGGGAGGGTCTAGCGGGAATGGAGCAGTACTTC. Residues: CASREGLAGMEQYF.

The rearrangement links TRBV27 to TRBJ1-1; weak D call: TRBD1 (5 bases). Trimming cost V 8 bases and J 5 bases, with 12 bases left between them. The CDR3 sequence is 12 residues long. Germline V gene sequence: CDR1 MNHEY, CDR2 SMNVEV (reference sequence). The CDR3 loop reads CASRSGRTEAFF. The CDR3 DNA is TGTGCCAGCCGCTCAGGGAGGACTGAAGCTTTCTTT.

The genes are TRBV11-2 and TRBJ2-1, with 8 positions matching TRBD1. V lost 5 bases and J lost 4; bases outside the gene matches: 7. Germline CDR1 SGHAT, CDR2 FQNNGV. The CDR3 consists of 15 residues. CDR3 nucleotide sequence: TGTGCCAGCAGCCTCGGACAGGGTATATACAATGAGCAGTTCTTC. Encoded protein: CASSLGQGIYNEQFF.

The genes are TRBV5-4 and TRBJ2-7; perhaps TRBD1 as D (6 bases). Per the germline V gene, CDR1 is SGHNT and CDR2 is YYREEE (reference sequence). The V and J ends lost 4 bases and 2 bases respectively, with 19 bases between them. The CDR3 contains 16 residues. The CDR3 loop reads CASSDPSGTPPYEQYF. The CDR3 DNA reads TGTGCCAGCAGCGACCCCTCCGGGACACCTCCCTACGAGCAGTACTTC.

The CDR3 bases are TGTGCCAGCAGCATCAGGACTAGCTCCCTCGCAGATACGCAGTATTTT. This sequence encodes CASSIRTSSLADTQYF. The rearrangement links TRBV5-6 to TRBJ2-3; TRBD2 matches 8 bases. Trimming at V came to 4 bases and at J to 4 bases, leaving 11 bases not matched to a gene. The CDR3 totals 16 residues. The germline CDR1 and CDR2 sequences are SGHDT and YYEEEE.

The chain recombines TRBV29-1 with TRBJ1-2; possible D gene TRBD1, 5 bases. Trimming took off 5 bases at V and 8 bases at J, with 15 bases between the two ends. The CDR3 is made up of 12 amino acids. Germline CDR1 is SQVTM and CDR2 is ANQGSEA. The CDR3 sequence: CSVFSGLAGYTF. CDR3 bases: TGCAGCGTTTTTTCAGGGCTCGCGGGCTACACCTTC.